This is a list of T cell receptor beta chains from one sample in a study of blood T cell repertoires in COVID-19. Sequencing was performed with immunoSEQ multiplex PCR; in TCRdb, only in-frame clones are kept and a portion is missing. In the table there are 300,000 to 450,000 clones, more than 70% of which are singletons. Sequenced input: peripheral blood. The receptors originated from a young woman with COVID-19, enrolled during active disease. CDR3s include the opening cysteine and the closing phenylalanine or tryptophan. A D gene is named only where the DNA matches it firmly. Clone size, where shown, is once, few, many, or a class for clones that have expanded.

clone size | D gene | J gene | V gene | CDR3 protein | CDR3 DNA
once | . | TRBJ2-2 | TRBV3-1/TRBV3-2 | CASSQGASGELFF | TGTGCCAGCAGCCAAGGGGCGTCCGGGGAGCTGTTTTTT
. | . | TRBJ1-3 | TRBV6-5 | CASSSSYYSGNTIYF | TGTGCCAGCAGTAGTAGCTACTACTCTGGAAACACCATATATTTT
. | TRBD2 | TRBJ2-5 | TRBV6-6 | CASSYSGGRAQETQYF | TGTGCCAGCAGTTACTCTGGCGGGAGAGCCCAAGAGACCCAGTACTTC
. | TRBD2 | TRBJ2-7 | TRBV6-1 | CASSERTSGRAQVYEQYF | TGTGCCAGCAGTGAACGGACTAGCGGGAGGGCCCAAGTCTACGAGCAGTACTTC
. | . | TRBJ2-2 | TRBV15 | CATSRGGAGELFF | TGTGCCACCAGCAGAGGGGGGGCCGGGGAGCTGTTTTTT
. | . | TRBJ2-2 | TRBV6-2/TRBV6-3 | CASSSLPGELFF | TGTGCCAGCAGCTCCCTCCCCGGGGAGCTGTTTTTT
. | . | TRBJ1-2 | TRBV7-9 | CASDTVYGYTF | TGTGCCAGCGACACCGTCTATGGCTACACCTTC
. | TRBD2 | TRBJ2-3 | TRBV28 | CASSPGLSRADTQYF | TGTGCCAGCAGTCCGGGACTAAGTAGGGCAGATACGCAGTATTTT
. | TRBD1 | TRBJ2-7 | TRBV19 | CATKNQDRGLYEQYF | TGTGCCACAAAGAACCAGGACAGGGGGCTTTACGAGCAGTACTTC
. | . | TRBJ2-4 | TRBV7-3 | CASSLWGTPSKNIQYF | TGTGCCAGCAGCTTATGGGGGACACCATCAAAAAACATTCAGTACTTC
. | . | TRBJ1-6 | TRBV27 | CASSFVVGAISPLHF | TGTGCCAGCAGTTTTGTCGTAGGGGCGATTTCACCCCTCCACTTT
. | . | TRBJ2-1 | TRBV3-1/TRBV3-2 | CASSQVVSLPGEQFF | TGTGCCAGCAGCCAAGTTGTTAGCCTCCCTGGTGAGCAGTTCTTC
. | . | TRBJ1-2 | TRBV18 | CASSPLSGGYTF | TGTGCCAGCTCACCGTTATCGGGAGGCTACACCTTC
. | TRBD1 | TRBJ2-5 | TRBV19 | CASSPRTGNKETQYF | TGTGCCAGTAGTCCCCGGACAGGAAACAAAGAGACCCAGTACTTC
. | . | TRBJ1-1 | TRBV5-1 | CASSLVGIGGTEAFF | TGCGCCAGCAGCTTGGTGGGGATCGGGGGTACCGAAGCTTTCTTT
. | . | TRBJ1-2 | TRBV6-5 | CASNADYGYTF | TGTGCCAGCAATGCAGACTATGGCTACACCTTC
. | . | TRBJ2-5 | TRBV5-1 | CASSLKSGTQYF | TGCGCCAGCAGCTTGAAGAGTGGGACCCAGTACTTC
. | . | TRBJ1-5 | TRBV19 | CASSLPDGGNQPQHF | TGTGCCAGTAGCCTCCCGGACGGGGGAAATCAGCCCCAGCATTTT
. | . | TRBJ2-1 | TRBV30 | CAWSSGTSYNEQFF | TGTGCCTGGAGTTCGGGGACTTCCTACAATGAGCAGTTCTTC
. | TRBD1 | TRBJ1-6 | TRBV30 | CAWSRGQGNSPLHF | TGTGCCTGGAGTAGGGGACAGGGAAATTCACCCCTCCACTTT
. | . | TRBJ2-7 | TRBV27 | CASSKLREYEQYF | TGTGCCAGCAGCAAACTTAGAGAGTACGAGCAGTACTTC
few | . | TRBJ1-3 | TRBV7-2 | CASSSDSSSGNTIYF | TGTGCCAGCAGCTCGGACAGCTCCTCTGGAAACACCATATATTTT
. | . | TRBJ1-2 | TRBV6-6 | CASSYSDSTNYGYTF | TGTGCCAGCAGTTACTCGGACAGCACAAACTATGGCTACACCTTC
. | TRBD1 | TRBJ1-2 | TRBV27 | CASSLRPPTGGYGYTF | TGTGCCAGCAGTTTACGCCCCCCGACAGGGGGCTATGGCTACACCTTC
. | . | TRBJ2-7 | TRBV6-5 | CAVTGTGSYEQYF | TGTGCCGTTACAGGGACGGGTTCCTACGAGCAGTACTTC
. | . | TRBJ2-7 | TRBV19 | CASRGWLGPRSYEQYF | TGTGCCAGTAGAGGCTGGTTGGGGCCCCGTTCCTACGAGCAGTACTTC
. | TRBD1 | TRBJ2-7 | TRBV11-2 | CASSLDSLGTGYEQYF | TGTGCCAGCAGCTTAGATTCCCTCGGGACAGGGTACGAGCAGTACTTC
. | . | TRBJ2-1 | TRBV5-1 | CASSLGGEQFF | TGCGCCAGCAGCTTGGGAGGGGAGCAGTTCTTC
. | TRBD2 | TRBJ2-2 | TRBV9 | CASSVGLAGEVGELFF | TGTGCCAGCAGCGTGGGACTAGCGGGAGAGGTCGGGGAGCTGTTTTTT
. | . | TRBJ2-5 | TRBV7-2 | CASSFGGRGIQETQYF | TGTGCCAGCAGCTTCGGGGGCAGGGGGATACAAGAGACCCAGTACTTC
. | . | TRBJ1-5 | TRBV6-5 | CASSYRRDAYQPQHF | TGTGCCAGCAGTTACAGGCGGGACGCTTATCAGCCCCAGCATTTT
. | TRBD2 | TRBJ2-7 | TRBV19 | CASSSGIAGAEQYF | TGTGCCAGTAGTAGCGGAATAGCGGGAGCCGAGCAGTACTTC
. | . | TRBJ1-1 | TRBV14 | CASSQDSLDWGDTEAFF | TGTGCCAGCAGCCAAGATTCCCTGGACTGGGGTGACACTGAAGCTTTCTTT
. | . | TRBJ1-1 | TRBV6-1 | CASSEGGHLNTEAFF | TGTGCCAGCAGTGAAGGGGGGCACCTGAACACTGAAGCTTTCTTT
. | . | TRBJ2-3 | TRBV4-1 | CASSLSSALADTQYF | TGCGCCAGCTCCCTTTCTAGCGCCCTGGCGGATACGCAGTATTTT
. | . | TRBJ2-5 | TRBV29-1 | CSAQRQFQETQYF | TGCAGCGCCCAGAGGCAGTTCCAAGAGACCCAGTACTTC
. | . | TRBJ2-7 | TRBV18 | CASSPESSYEQYF | TGTGCCAGCTCACCGGAGAGCTCCTACGAGCAGTACTTC
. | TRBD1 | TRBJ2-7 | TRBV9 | CASSITGQGFYEQYF | TGTGCCAGCAGCATAACGGGACAGGGGTTCTACGAGCAGTACTTC
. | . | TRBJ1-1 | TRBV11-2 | CASSLGNRANTEAFF | TGTGCCAGCAGCTTAGGCAACAGGGCCAACACTGAAGCTTTCTTT
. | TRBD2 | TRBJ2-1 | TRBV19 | CASSIGWEGVEQFF | TGTGCCAGTAGTATAGGGTGGGAGGGCGTCGAGCAGTTCTTC
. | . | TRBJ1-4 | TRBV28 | CASSSREGANEKLFF | TGTGCCAGCAGTTCCCGGGAAGGCGCTAATGAAAAACTGTTTTTT
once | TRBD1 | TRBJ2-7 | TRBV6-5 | CASRIRGSGEQYF | TGTGCCAGCAGAATCAGGGGGTCGGGTGAGCAGTACTTC
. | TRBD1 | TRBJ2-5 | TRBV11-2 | CASSLDRVGGGETQYF | TGTGCCAGCAGCTTAGATCGGGTAGGGGGCGGGGAGACCCAGTACTTC
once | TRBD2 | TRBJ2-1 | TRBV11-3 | CASSLAGTSVNEQFF | TGTGCCAGCAGCTTGGCCGGGACTAGCGTCAATGAGCAGTTCTTC
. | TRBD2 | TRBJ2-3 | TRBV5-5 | CASSLRGTSGSDTQYF | TGTGCCAGCAGCTTGAGAGGGACTAGCGGGTCAGATACGCAGTATTTT
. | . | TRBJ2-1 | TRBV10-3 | CAISGQSSYNEQFF | TGTGCCATCAGTGGACAGAGCTCCTACAATGAGCAGTTCTTC
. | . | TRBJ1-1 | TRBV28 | CASSWGSKNTEAFF | TGTGCCAGCAGTTGGGGCTCCAAGAACACTGAAGCTTTCTTT
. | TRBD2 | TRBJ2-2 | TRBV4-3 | CASSQARTSGANTGELFF | TGCGCCAGCAGCCAAGCCCGGACTAGCGGAGCGAACACCGGGGAGCTGTTTTTT
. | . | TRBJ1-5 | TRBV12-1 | CASSGPVQGSASEPQHF | TGTGCCAGCAGCGGTCCCGTGCAGGGAAGCGCTAGTGAGCCCCAGCATTTT
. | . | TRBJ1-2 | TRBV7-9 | CASSPRDYGYTF | TGTGCCAGCAGCCCAAGAGACTATGGCTACACCTTC
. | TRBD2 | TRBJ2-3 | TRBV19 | CASRLAGTDTQYF | TGTGCCAGTAGACTAGCGGGCACAGATACGCAGTATTTT
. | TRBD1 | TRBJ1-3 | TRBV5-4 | CASSLGGDRFSGNTIYF | TGTGCCAGCAGCTTGGGGGGGGACAGGTTCTCTGGAAACACCATATATTTT
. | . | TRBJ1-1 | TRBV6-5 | CASSPGEGGYEAFF | TGTGCCAGCAGTCCCGGGGAGGGGGGTTATGAAGCTTTCTTT
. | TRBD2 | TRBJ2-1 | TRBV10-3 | CAMGGLAGGYNEQFF | TGTGCCATGGGAGGACTAGCGGGAGGCTACAATGAGCAGTTCTTC